This T cell receptor (beta chain) was sequenced in a study of cytomegalovirus exposure and HLA in healthy donors (TCRdb year 2017). Turning to the overall study: According to an earlier analysis of a few hundred of the donors, 150 million to 200 million T cells yielded 120 million or so unique TCR beta sequences and 276 Gb of sequence data. In addition to the first cohort of about 650 subjects, a separate validation cohort of 120 different subjects was used. Using immunosequencing, the study profiled T cell repertoires from 500 to 800 subjects and related those repertoires to cytomegalovirus serostatus. HLA typing covered class I and class II loci at four-digit resolution. Because of strong linkage in the cohort, a few DR-DQ haplotypes were treated as single units for association and clustering. Typing coverage differed by locus: A, B, C, DRB1 and DQB1 were typed in about 629-630 donors, DQA1 in about 560, DPA1 in some 570, and DPB1 in roughly 450. To predict cytomegalovirus infection status, the study brought together high-throughput TCR immunosequencing, statistical association of individual TCRs with disease status, and machine learning. The genetic ancestry cluster associated with self-reported Caucasian donors included over 80% of the roughly 390 genotyped donors. Among about 410 genotyped donors of the cohort, an average of approximately 240,000 unique TCR beta nucleotide sequences was sequenced per donor, of which 15% to 20% were non-productive. The later analysis used no new phenotypic data to find candidate immune exposures, relying instead on TCR beta sequences and their occurrence across donors. An earlier analysis of around 640 of the donors used high-throughput TCR beta sequencing to judge whether each TCR beta V gene segment behaved as functional or pseudogenic. All discovery cohort repertoires had been generated using a single sequencing platform. A later genetic analysis took genome-wide SNP genotypes for 398 of the 666 donors and used that subset as a discovery cohort. Alongside the repertoire data, information on donor age, sex, ethnicity and CMV serostatus was compiled. To study patterns of TCR occurrence, a later analysis re-analyzed previously published TCR beta repertoires from 666 donors and added high-resolution HLA genotyping. Roughly 300 gigabases of sequencing data and around 88 million unique TCR sequences made up an early release that covered around 640 HLA-typed donors. The study aimed to test whether signatures of past pathogen exposure could be identified by cataloging public T cell receptors. General study outcomes and caveats: While some public TCRs were present in many individuals, most TCR sequences turned up only very rarely across donors. Some IMGT-functional V segments, including TRBV6-2 and TRBV6-3, could not be distinguished by the 87-base-pair reads and were therefore excluded. Strong co-occurrence of HLA alleles, especially DR and DQ, made assigning TCR associations to individual alleles difficult. Several of the top co-occurrence clusters appeared to be linked to parvovirus B19, influenza, CMV and Epstein-Barr virus, according to a later analysis. Linkage disequilibrium might explain the correlated functional status among segregating V segments, but an unknown experimental factor could not be excluded. In a later genetic analysis, fewer N-insertions in productive TCRs were reported among donors in an Asian-associated ancestry cluster than the roughly 700-donor mean. A later analysis found that TCR association rates varied across HLA loci, with DRB1 alleles showing the most associated TCRs and HLA-C alleles the fewest. A further reported finding was that TCR beta sequences accurately predicted the HLA-A and HLA-B alleles for most subjects in the first cohort. A later analysis found that HLA-associated TCR beta chains were more clonally expanded and had lower generation probabilities than equally common non-associated chains. Because counts were too low, seventeen rarely observed V segments, including chromosome 9 orphons, were excluded from the earlier analysis of under 650 of the donors. A few of the identified cytomegalovirus-associated TCR beta chains were confirmed in vitro to be specific for cytomegalovirus antigens. At a false discovery rate of 0.05, a later analysis linked roughly 17,000 TCR beta sequences to specific HLA alleles. The only immune exposure information available for the cohort was CMV serostatus. In a later analysis, most CMV-associated TCR beta chains were found to appear HLA-restricted, with HLA associations seemingly driven largely by CMV exposure. In both the original and validation cohorts, the classifier was reported to diagnose cytomegalovirus status with high specificity and sensitivity. A later genetic analysis associated a missense DCLRE1C variant with V-gene and J-gene trimming of TCR beta chains, and an independent cohort replicated the association. Broadly in line with IMGT annotations, most TCR beta V segments showed up in productive rearrangements about 87% or about 30% of the time in an earlier analysis of roughly 590 of the donors. Only TCR beta chains were sequenced in this cohort, and the absence of alpha or paired-chain data limited detectable features. The study listed 164 TCR beta chains as associated with cytomegalovirus. Because some donors lacked HLA typing at each locus, the association tests relied only on the typed subset. A cluster of highly shared sequence variants was judged likely to represent a technical artifact of the sequencing pipeline. According to the authors, the approach could potentially be generalized to other disease states and immunological phenotypes. Roughly uniform sequencing depth across donors was assumed in presence/absence analyses, although this assumption may not hold.

The cohort consisted of hundreds of healthy bone marrow donors. At the time of sampling, every cohort member was nominally healthy, though immune exposures that went unrecorded were likely present. The donor was CMV seronegative and belonged to the group of approximately 320 seronegative cohort members. Every donor gave a peripheral blood sample, and the peripheral blood mononuclear cells from that sample were used for TCR beta sequencing. The Qiagen DNeasy Blood Extraction Kit was used to extract genomic DNA from the blood cell samples. On this clone: The antigen this receptor binds is unknown. Base quality data are lacking; no much larger clone is found one base away.

The germline V gene (reference sequence) yields SGHAT for CDR1 and FQDESV for CDR2. There are 14 amino acids in the CDR3, from cysteine to phenylalanine inclusive. Of all the DNA, just the CDR3 is kept, 42 bases in frame from base 1. Ends trimmed: V by 5 bases, J by 4 bases; bases unmatched to a gene: 6. The receptor library was made with the immunoSEQ multiplex PCR assay. For the multiplex PCR, a mixture combining 60 forward primers for TCR Vbeta segments and 13 reverse primers for TCR Jbeta segments was used. A multiplex PCR assay on genomic DNA amplified the CDR3 region of rearranged TCR beta genes. The amplified TCR beta libraries were sequenced on the Illumina HiSeq System as 87-base-pair reads. For the original study's pipeline: In a later analysis, approximately 74 million unique TCR beta chains were counted across the roughly 670 repertoires, and roughly 10 million of these chains were shared by at least two donors. A nearest-neighbor algorithm error-corrected the raw reads and collapsed the reads into unique sequences, merging closely related sequences to remove PCR and sequencing errors. CDR3 sequences were aligned to IMGT reference sequences to assign V, D and J gene segments. For a sequence to be retained, a match of at least six nucleotides was required to both a V gene segment and a J gene segment. Rearrangements were classified as productive when the CDR3 lacked stop codons and remained in frame with V and J, and all other rearrangements were classified as non-productive. Following IMGT convention, CDR3 was defined as the stretch from the second conserved V-encoded cysteine up to the conserved J-encoded phenylalanine. In an earlier analysis of approximately 590 of the donors, sequences lacking an unambiguous match to a single V gene segment were excluded. In an earlier analysis of about 590 of the donors, a V segment was called functional when productive rearrangements were above 56.7%, and segregating when the standard deviation between donors exceeded 5%. A statistical classification framework was developed to diagnose cytomegalovirus status using the catalog of TCR beta chain sequences. In a later analysis, V and J genes were assigned by comparing TCR nucleotide sequences against IMGT/GENE-DB human TR gene sequences. A later analysis assigned CDR3 sequences and most-parsimonious VDJ recombination scenarios with the TCRdist pipeline. In a later analysis, each TCR beta chain was defined by its CDR3 amino acid sequence together with its V-gene family, and reads without a unique V-gene family were excluded. As a way to deal with suspected cross-contamination and a sequencing artifact, a later analysis dropped 640 or so nucleotide sequences that were highly shared and had low generation probability. In a later analysis, a clonal expansion index for each public chain was calculated from normalized within-repertoire ranks of inferred template counts. A later analysis computed generation probabilities with a VDJ recombination model fitted to out-of-frame rearrangements, and checked the results against IGoR. In a later analysis, hypergeometric tests were used to score TCR-TCR, TCR-HLA and TCR-CMV co-occurrence, with a repertoire-size bias correction applied to TCR pairs. To estimate false discovery rates, a later analysis permuted the HLA or CMV assignments 20 times. In a later analysis, co-occurring TCRs were grouped using DBSCAN, and TCRdist sequence similarity was added for clustering within HLA-allele-positive subsets. Co-occurrence clustering excluded repertoires with fewer than 30,000 or more than 120,000 public chains, plus five with anomalous nucleotide sharing. TCRdb carries this immuneACCESS record with in-frame sequences only. Its versions omit some clonotypes, under half of them owing to an unresolved V gene in the studies checked, with the rest unexplained. The V and J calls and clone size come from that table; D and trimming were worked out from the DNA. For this sample there are about 77,000 clones; approximately 78% appear just once. The top ten clonotypes cover around 4.5% of the sample.

Material: PBMCs. The chain is assembled from TRBV11-1 and TRBJ1-1; a stretch of 8 junction bases matches TRBD1. The receptor comes from a man aged 40-55 years in good health and CMV-seronegative. The nucleotide sequence reads as follows: TGTGCCAGCAGCCTGGACAGGGTCGGCACTGAAGCTTTCTTT. Translated, this is CASSLDRVGTEAFF.